There are a few counts of the clone carrying this T cell receptor (beta chain). A second PCR of roughly 7 to 11 cycles used a sample-barcoded 5' primer and a J-beta primer mix. A template-switch adaptor containing 12 random nucleotides labeled each cDNA molecule. From each sample, at least 2.5 million paired-end reads containing CDR3 were obtained. TCRdb called the 5' RACE reads again in MiXCR, with one record for every CDR3 protein. The profile covers about 1,500,000 distinct CDR3 sequences, with roughly 30% appearing a single time and 7% to 9% taken by the ten largest. Each donor was a healthy Caucasian individual from Russia, aged about 6 to 95. Extracted total RNA amounted to at least 5.5 micrograms for each sample. CDR3 length: 15 amino acids. CDR1 and CDR2 (germline): SQVTM, ANQGSEA. This sample was taken from a study of blood T cells in healthy people across ages.

Sequencing input: blood. This clonotype was obtained from a woman aged 30 to 39 in good health. This chain connects TRBV29-1 to TRBJ2-7; no clear D gene. The J call may not be correct, given that the DNA end is closer to TRBJ2-5. The CDR3 nucleotides read TGCAGCGTTGAAGACGGTTTCGGGCCCGGCAGGACCCAGTACTTC. Its translation: CSVEDGFGPGRTQYF.